These T cell receptor beta chains were read from a single sample in a study of blood T cell repertoires in COVID-19. Clones were sequenced by immunoSEQ multiplex PCR, and TCRdb holds only the in-frame ones, with some missing. The data contain more than 200,000 clones, 88% of them seen just once; the ten biggest clones take up approximately 1.7%. Sequences were obtained from peripheral blood. Every receptor here comes from a man in his 70s with acute or convalescent COVID-19. CDR3s include the opening cysteine and the closing phenylalanine or tryptophan. A D gene is named only where the DNA matches it firmly. A row's size may be missing; if present it is once, few, many or a size class.

D gene	V gene	J gene	clone size	CDR3 DNA	CDR3 protein
-	TRBV25-1	TRBJ2-1	-	TGTGCCAGCGGAGGGACCAACCTCTACAATGAGCAGTTCTTC	CASGGTNLYNEQFF
TRBD2	TRBV7-3	TRBJ2-1	-	TGTGCCAGCAGCTTAGGACCGGGACTAGCGGGAAATGAGCAGTTCTTC	CASSLGPGLAGNEQFF
-	TRBV6-5	TRBJ1-5	-	TGTGCCAGCAGTTACCGGGTCCAAGCAGGCAATCAGCCCCAGCATTTT	CASSYRVQAGNQPQHF
-	TRBV7-9	TRBJ2-7	-	TGTGCCAGCAGCTTAAAAGGCAGGGGCTACGAGCAGTACTTC	CASSLKGRGYEQYF
-	TRBV12-5	TRBJ1-3	-	TGTGCTAGTGGTTTGGGGAGTGGGTTTACTGAACTCTCTGGAAACACCATATATTTT	CASGLGSGFTELSGNTIYF
-	TRBV6-5	TRBJ1-1	-	TGTGCCAGCAGGGGGCTTGGCACTGAAGCTTTCTTT	CASRGLGTEAFF
-	TRBV3-1/TRBV3-2	TRBJ2-2	-	TGTGCCAGCAGCCAAGAGCGGAACACCGGGGAGCTGTTTTTT	CASSQERNTGELFF
-	TRBV7-9	TRBJ1-1	-	TGTGCCAGCAGCTTAGAACGGGGAATCGCTGAAGCTTTCTTT	CASSLERGIAEAFF
TRBD2	TRBV7-9	TRBJ2-1	-	TGTGCCAGCACCATGACTAGCGGGAGGGCAGGGGTCTTCAATGAGCAGTTCTTC	CASTMTSGRAGVFNEQFF
-	TRBV3-1/TRBV3-2	TRBJ1-4	-	TGTGCCAGCAGCCTCCTAAGGGGTGAAAAACTGTTTTTT	CASSLLRGEKLFF
TRBD1	TRBV19	TRBJ2-1	-	TGTGCCAGTAGTATCTTACAGGGGGCCTCCTACAATGAGCAGTTCTTC	CASSILQGASYNEQFF
-	TRBV6-1	TRBJ1-5	-	TGTGCCAGCAGTGAGATAAGGGGTCAAAATCAGCCCCAGCATTTT	CASSEIRGQNQPQHF
-	TRBV28	TRBJ2-1	-	TGTGCCAGCAGTATCCAGGTAAAGAGCTCCTACAATGAGCAGTTCTTC	CASSIQVKSSYNEQFF
-	TRBV6-6	TRBJ1-4	-	TGTGCCAGCAGTTACTCTGGGTCGGCCGGGGAACTGTTTTTT	CASSYSGSAGELFF
TRBD1	TRBV6-5	TRBJ1-2	once	TGTGCCACCGAGCCCGGGACAGGGGGGTATGGCTACACCTTC	CATEPGTGGYGYTF
TRBD1	TRBV11-2	TRBJ1-1	-	TGTGCCAGCAGCTCTGGACAGGGGTACACTGAAGCTTTCTTT	CASSSGQGYTEAFF
-	TRBV5-1	TRBJ2-1	-	TGCGCCAGCAGCCAGACGTCGGAGCGGTACAATGAGCAGTTCTTC	CASSQTSERYNEQFF
TRBD2	TRBV4-3	TRBJ2-1	-	TGCGCCAGCAGCCAGGGACTAGCGGAGGCCTACAATGAGCAGTTCTTC	CASSQGLAEAYNEQFF
TRBD2	TRBV29-1	TRBJ2-3	-	TGCAGCGTGTTGCTAGCGGGAGCAAGGAGGGGGGGGACAGATACGCAGTATTTT	CSVLLAGARRGGTDTQYF
-	TRBV27	TRBJ1-1	-	TGTGCCAGCAGCCCTTCAGCGGGGCGCACTGAAGCTTTCTTT	CASSPSAGRTEAFF
-	TRBV12-3/TRBV12-4	TRBJ1-5	-	TGTGCCAGCAGACCAGACAGAGATCAGCCCCAGCATTTT	CASRPDRDQPQHF
-	TRBV6-5	TRBJ1-2	-	TGTGCCAGCAGCAACAGGGTTGACTATGGCTACACCTTC	CASSNRVDYGYTF
-	TRBV9	TRBJ2-2	-	TGTGCCAGCAGCGTTACAGGGAAGTTGGGCACCGGGGAGCTGTTTTTT	CASSVTGKLGTGELFF
-	TRBV6-5	TRBJ1-5	-	TGTGCCAGCAGTTACTCGGCCCCAGGGAACAATCAGCCCCAGCATTTT	CASSYSAPGNNQPQHF
TRBD2	TRBV28	TRBJ2-3	-	TGTGCCAGCAGTTTGTGGACTAGCGGGAGACTCACAGATACGCAGTATTTT	CASSLWTSGRLTDTQYF
-	TRBV2	TRBJ2-5	once	TGTGCCAGCAAGCACCCGGGGGAAGAGACCCAGTACTTC	CASKHPGEETQYF
TRBD2	TRBV5-1	TRBJ2-1	-	TGCGCCAGCAGCTTGAGAAGCGGGGGAACCACTAGTGAGCAGTTCTTC	CASSLRSGGTTSEQFF
TRBD1	TRBV6-5	TRBJ2-7	-	TGTGCCAGCAGTATCCAGGGGGACTACGAGCAGTACTTC	CASSIQGDYEQYF
TRBD1	TRBV7-2	TRBJ1-3	-	TGTGCCAGCAGCCCCGAGACAGGGACTGGAAACACCATATATTTT	CASSPETGTGNTIYF
TRBD1	TRBV7-3	TRBJ1-1	few	TGTGCCAGCAGCCTCCACAGGGGTCCGAACACTGAAGCTTTCTTT	CASSLHRGPNTEAFF
-	TRBV6-5	TRBJ1-1	-	TGTGCCAGCATCGACAGTCTAGCTGAAGCTTTCTTT	CASIDSLAEAFF
-	TRBV7-9	TRBJ2-1	-	TGTGCCAGCAGAGCCGGGGGCTACAATGAGCAGTTCTTC	CASRAGGYNEQFF
TRBD1	TRBV18	TRBJ1-2	-	TGTGCCAGCTCACCACTCGGACAGGGGGCCGGGGGCTACACCTTC	CASSPLGQGAGGYTF
-	TRBV20-1	TRBJ1-1	-	TGCAGTGCTATAGGGAGCACTGAAGCTTTCTTT	CSAIGSTEAFF
-	TRBV28	TRBJ2-7	-	TGTGCCAGCAGACGGGACACGACAAATCCCTACGAGCAGTACTTC	CASRRDTTNPYEQYF
-	TRBV6-5	TRBJ1-1	-	TGTGCCAGCAGTTACTCGTGGGGGCAGGGCACTGAAGCTTTCTTT	CASSYSWGQGTEAFF
-	TRBV5-8	TRBJ1-2	once	TGTGCCAGCACCCCACCGGGGTCTTACATCTATGGCTACACCTTC	CASTPPGSYIYGYTF
TRBD1	TRBV27	TRBJ1-4	-	TGTGCCAGCAGTTTAACGAACAGGGGTGAGAAACTGTTTTTT	CASSLTNRGEKLFF
-	TRBV4-1	TRBJ2-1	-	TGCGCCAGCAGCCGTGGACTCTTGGGCCCCTACAATGAGCAGTTCTTC	CASSRGLLGPYNEQFF
-	TRBV2	TRBJ1-5	-	TGTGCCAGCAGGCTGGAGGGAAATCAGCCCCAGCATTTT	CASRLEGNQPQHF
TRBD2	TRBV20-1	TRBJ2-2	few	TGCAGTGCTAGTCCAGGACTAGCGGGGACCGGGGAGCTGTTTTTT	CSASPGLAGTGELFF
TRBD2	TRBV7-6	TRBJ2-4	-	TGTGCCAGCAGCTTCCCTCCCGGGACTAGCGCGAAAAACATTCAGTACTTC	CASSFPPGTSAKNIQYF
-	TRBV7-8	TRBJ2-2	-	TGTGCCAGCAGCTTAGTACAGAACACCGGGGAGCTGTTTTTT	CASSLVQNTGELFF
TRBD1	TRBV29-1	TRBJ2-7	-	TGCAGCGTTGGGACAGGGGGCTCGTACGAGCAGTACTTC	CSVGTGGSYEQYF
TRBD2	TRBV6-5	TRBJ2-7	-	TGTGCCAGCAGTCGACTAGCGTTCGAGCAGTACTTC	CASSRLAFEQYF
TRBD1	TRBV29-1	TRBJ1-2	-	TGCAGCGCTGGGGAGCAGGGGGCGGCCTTCACCTTC	CSAGEQGAAFTF
TRBD2	TRBV29-1	TRBJ2-7	-	TGCAGCGTTGAAGCGGGAGGATACGAGCAGTACTTC	CSVEAGGYEQYF
-	TRBV7-9	TRBJ1-4	-	TGTGCCAGCAGCCTACTCCCTAATGAAAAACTGTTTTTT	CASSLLPNEKLFF
TRBD1	TRBV25-1	TRBJ1-2	-	TGTGCCAGTAGGGACAGGGGCATCTATGGCTACACCTTC	CASRDRGIYGYTF
TRBD1	TRBV6-1	TRBJ2-7	-	TGTGCCAGCAGTGGAGCTGGGACAGGTGACTACGAGCAGTACTTC	CASSGAGTGDYEQYF